These 13 T cell receptor beta chains originate from one sample sequenced in a study of early T cells in non-severe SARS-CoV-2 infection. TCRdb reprocessed the 5' RACE reads via MiXCR and lists one record per CDR3 protein. The table has tens of thousands of distinct CDR3 sequences, roughly 12% seen once. Sequenced material: whole blood. Receptor source: an adult who was a healthcare worker with PCR-confirmed SARS-CoV-2 infection or an uninfected control (not recorded which).

This clonotype was observed many times. The chain employs TRBV28 and TRBJ2-7; TRBD1 or TRBD2 may be the D gene (5 bases each). Trimming pared 1 base from V and 0 bases from J, leaving 16 bases between. This CDR3 contains 17 residues. Per germline, CDR1 MDHEN and CDR2 SYDVKM. The CDR3 DNA reads TGTGCCAGCAGTTTATCCTCCGGGACGGCCTACTCCTACGAGCAGTACTTC. This translates into CASSLSSGTAYSYEQYF. The variable domain in full, with the rest retrieved from reference TRBV28 and TRBJ2-7, is DVKVTQSSRYLVKRTGEKVFLECVQDMDHENMFWYRQDPGLGLRLIYFSYDVKMKEKGDIPEGYSVSREKKERFSLILESASTNQTSMYLCASSLSSGTAYSYEQYFGPGTRLTVT.

This clonotype was seen a few times. V and J are TRBV20-1 and TRBJ2-3; TRBD2 agrees at 10 bases. V lost 6 bases, J lost 3 bases, and 15 bases stayed unmatched. The CDR3 extends over 17 amino acids. The germline CDR1 and CDR2 sequences are DFQATT and SNEGSKA (reference sequence). The CDR3 loop reads CSARPNFSGRSTDTQYF. For the CDR3, the DNA is TGCAGTGCGCGTCCCAATTTTAGCGGGAGGTCAACAGATACGCAGTATTTT.

V gene TRBV10-3 combines with J gene TRBJ2-7, with D unresolved. V lost 0 bases and J lost 3, with 15 bases in between. This CDR3 comprises 16 residues. CDR1 is ENHRY, CDR2 SYGVKD, per germline. Written as DNA, the CDR3 is TGTGCCATCAGTGAGTCGAGTACCTCTCCCTTCTACGAGCAGTACTTC. Its translation: CAISESSTSPFYEQYF.

This clonotype was detected only a few times. The J gene is TRBJ1-1, the V gene TRBV12-3 or TRBV12-4; a weak D match, TRBD1 (5 bases). V gave up 6 bases and J gave up 5 bases, with 25 bases separating them. This CDR3 has 17 residues. The CDR3: CASSTPKGRTLGTEAFF. The CDR3 DNA follows: TGTGCCAGCAGCACTCCCAAGGGGCGGACCCTGGGGACTGAAGCTTTCTTT.

The sample holds many counts of this clonotype. The CDR3 is CASSATSGKDTQYF. CDR3 DNA sequence: TGCGCCAGCAGCGCCACTAGCGGGAAGGATACGCAGTATTTT. The gene calls are TRBV5-1 and TRBJ2-3; 10 bases fit TRBD2. CDR1 and CDR2 (germline): SGHRS, YFSETQ. There are 14 residues in the CDR3. Germline trimming cut 4 bases from V and 6 bases from J; bases unmatched to any gene: 5.

V gene TRBV5-3 combines with J gene TRBJ2-1, with 9 bases lining up with TRBD2. TRBV5-3 has ORF status, its function being uncertain. The CDR3 runs 17 residues. Trimming took 2 bases from V and 3 from J; bases not matched to a gene: 9. The CDR3, as DNA: TGTGCCAGAAGCTTCTGCTATAGCGGGAGCCTCTACAATGAGCAGTTCTTC. Translating it yields CARSFCYSGSLYNEQFF.

This clonotype was observed a few times. The chain has TRBV29-1 and TRBJ2-2; 7 bases match TRBD1. V lost 3 bases and J lost 3; bases outside the gene matches: 4. The CDR3 is 14 amino acids. CDR1 is SQVTM and CDR2 is ANQGSEA in the germline V gene. The CDR3 is CSVDGTVDTGELFF. Here the CDR3 DNA reads TGCAGCGTTGACGGGACAGTCGACACCGGGGAGCTGTTTTTT.

This clonotype showed up many times. The chain recombines TRBV5-1 with TRBJ2-5; 7 bases are shared with TRBD1. With V trimmed by 4 bases and J by 0 bases, 6 bases remained unmatched. Germline CDR1 is SGHRS and CDR2 is YFSETQ. The CDR3 length is 15 residues. CDR3 sequence reads: CASSQDGQDQETQYF. CDR3 nucleotides: TGCGCCAGCAGCCAAGATGGACAGGACCAAGAGACCCAGTACTTC. The full variable domain, with the rest looked up from reference TRBV5-1 and TRBJ2-5, is KAGVTQTPRYLIKTRGQQVTLSCSPISGHRSVSWYQQTPGQGLQFLFEYFSETQRNKGNFPGRFSGRQFSNSRSEMNVSTLELGDSALYLCASSQDGQDQETQYFGPGTRLLVL.

The CDR3 DNA reads as TGTGCCATCAGGGACCCGGGACTAGCCACAGATACGCAGTATTTT. Its protein is CAIRDPGLATDTQYF. J is TRBJ2-3 and V is TRBV10-3, with TRBD2 identical over 9 bases. The length of the CDR3 is 15 residues. Germline V gives CDR1 ENHRY, CDR2 SYGVKD. The ends lost 6 bases at V and 2 bases at J; junction bases unmatched: 6.

The sample holds a few counts of this clonotype. The V call is TRBV18, the J call TRBJ2-2; D is unclear. The germline V gene encodes CDR1 KGHSH and CDR2 LQKENI. This CDR3 has 14 residues. Trimming left V 0 bases short and J 6 bases short, with 8 bases between. The CDR3 region is CASSPPILSGELFF. CDR3 DNA sequence: TGTGCCAGCTCACCACCGATTCTTTCCGGGGAGCTGTTTTTT.

This clonotype was detected many times. This rearrangement joins TRBV29-1 to TRBJ1-1, with D uncertain. The CDR3 totals 12 residues. Germline V gene sequence: CDR1 SQVTM, CDR2 ANQGSEA. With 5 bases removed from V and 0 bases from J, the gap between germline ends came to 7 bases. CDR3 protein: CSVRTVNTEAFF. The DNA for the CDR3 is TGCAGCGTTCGAACAGTGAACACTGAAGCTTTCTTT.

This clonotype was recorded many times. CDR3 bases: TGTGCCAGCTCACCTGTCGGACAGAGCCCCCCGTCAACGCAGTATTTT. Protein: CASSPVGQSPPSTQYF. The genes are TRBV18 and TRBJ2-3; a weak D match, TRBD1 (6 bases). Germline lookup yields CDR1 KGHSH and CDR2 LQKENI. The CDR3 is 16 residues long. V shed 3 bases and J shed 9 bases, with 22 bases lying between them.

The chain recombines TRBV5-1 with TRBJ2-1; 8 bases map to TRBD2. Germline CDR1 reads SGHRS; CDR2 reads YFSETQ. After removal of 2 bases from V and 0 bases from J, the junction contained 7 bases not matched to a gene. The CDR3 extends over 17 amino acids. The DNA of the CDR3 is TGCGCCAGCAGCTTTAACTTAGCGGGAAGCTCCTACAATGAGCAGTTCTTC. Its protein product is CASSFNLAGSSYNEQFF.